The source of this T cell receptor beta chain is a study of T-cell memory formation after mild COVID-19. Study-wide results and limits: CD4+ contracting clones lay mainly in CM and EM, CD8+ ones in EMRA. SARS-CoV-2 specificity of second-wave clones peaking day 37 was unconfirmed. Memory sampled before infection contained some responding clones, suggesting cross-reactive memory joined.

About this clonotype: The antigen is unknown.

J lost 6 bases, V lost 1 base, and 5 bases had no gene match. CDR3 size: 15 residues. Per germline, CDR1 SGHRS and CDR2 YFSETQ. Barcoded TCR alpha and TCR beta cDNA libraries with UMIs came from 5'RACE using constant-segment primers. TCRdb processed the 5' RACE reads anew with MiXCR; each CDR3 protein has one entry. The sample holds about 150,000 distinct CDR3 sequences; 14% are singletons and the top ten take 13% to 15%. The V call is TRBV5-1, the J call TRBJ2-3, with TRBD2 identical over 10 bases. This TCR was sampled from an adult woman who had mild COVID-19 (a few samples of this study predate the infection). Cell type and time point are not known. The source material was PBMCs or a T cell subset sorted from them (not recorded which). CDR3 sequence: CASSLPAGGPDTQYF. CDR3 bases: TGCGCCAGCAGCTTGCCAGCGGGGGGGCCCGATACGCAGTATTTT.